This is a list of T cell receptor beta chains from one sample in a study of T cell repertoires in cytomegalovirus infection. These receptors have no known antigen. From the reads, TCRdb called clonotypes with MiXCR, one entry per CDR3 protein. This sample has 20,000 or so distinct CDR3 sequences, with 20% to 25% found just once. Material: CD8+ T cells from cultured PBMCs, obtained from culture after CMV antigen stimulation. These TCRs come from a human donor in good health (CMV status not recorded). Some clones in this sample may be carry-over from other donors' samples. The CDR3 runs from the conserved cysteine through the conserved F or W. Each record gives: clone size, V gene, J gene, D gene, CDR3 protein, CDR3 DNA. The D gene is left open where the match is weak. Some rows mark clone size as missing; the rest say once, few, many or name a class of expanded clone.

few,TRBV4-3,TRBJ2-7,NA,CASSQVTGNEQYF,TGCGCCAGCAGCCAAGTTACGGGAAACGAGCAGTACTTC
few,TRBV27,TRBJ2-3,NA,CASRAQSHTDTQYF,TGTGCCAGCAGGGCGCAGTCCCACACAGATACGCAGTATTTT
many,TRBV7-6,TRBJ2-2,NA,CASSLAAGGNGELFF,TGTGCCAGCAGCTTAGCGGCAGGGGGGAACGGGGAGCTGTTTTTT
few,TRBV5-6,TRBJ1-1,NA,CASSLTPNTEAFF,TGTGCCAGCAGCTTGACACCGAACACTGAAGCTTTCTTT
few,TRBV4-2,TRBJ1-4,NA,CASSQAPQSTNEKLFF,TGTGCCAGCAGCCAAGCCCCACAATCAACTAATGAAAAACTGTTTTTT
NA,TRBV6-1,TRBJ2-7,NA,CASSYGLSYEQYF,TGTGCCAGCAGTTATGGATTGTCGTACGAGCAGTACTTC
few,TRBV7-9,TRBJ1-2,NA,CASSLGTVYGYTF,TGTGCCAGCAGCTTAGGGACAGTCTATGGCTACACCTTC
NA,TRBV9,TRBJ2-2,NA,CASSVVGNPTNTGELFF,TGTGCCAGCAGCGTAGTGGGGAATCCCACGAACACCGGGGAGCTGTTTTTT
NA,TRBV5-1,TRBJ2-1,TRBD1,CATTGRGHRQSDDEQFF,TGCGCCACCACGGGTAGGGGGCATAGGCAATCGGATGATGAGCAGTTCTTC
few,TRBV7-6,TRBJ1-6,NA,CASSSDAGVYNSPLHF,TGTGCCAGCAGCTCGGACGCCGGGGTTTATAATTCACCCCTCCACTTT
NA,TRBV28,TRBJ1-5,NA,CASSLDENQPQHF,TGTGCCAGCAGTTTAGACGAGAATCAGCCCCAGCATTTT
many,TRBV7-9,TRBJ1-5,NA,CASSPSGGGGNQPQHF,TGTGCCAGCAGCCCGTCTGGGGGGGGCGGGAATCAGCCCCAGCATTTT
NA,TRBV9,TRBJ2-3,NA,CASSPNTDTQYF,TGTGCCAGCAGCCCAAACACAGATACGCAGTATTTT